Below, 31 T cell receptor beta chains from the same sample are listed, as sequenced in a study of CD8 T cells in Susac syndrome. Random hexamers served to reverse transcribe roughly 0.5 to 1 ug RNA. TCRdb reprocessed the immunoSEQ multiplex PCR reads via MiXCR and lists one record per CDR3 protein. The table includes about 200,000 distinct CDR3 sequences, around 93% detected once. Sequenced material: CD4+ T cells from PBMCs. All receptors derive from a human donor with multiple sclerosis.

The chain has TRBV4-2 and TRBJ1-5; 9 bases are a match to TRBD1. The CDR3 is 15 amino acids. Looked up from germline, CDR1 is LGHNA and CDR2 is YNFKEQ. V was clipped by 3 bases and J by 2 bases; unmatched bases: 2. DNA for the CDR3: TGTGCCAGCAGCCAGGGGGACAGGGGCAATCAGCCCCAGCATTTT. Translation: CASSQGDRGNQPQHF.

The V and J genes are TRBV7-6 and TRBJ1-5; TRBD1 aligns across 9 bases. J was trimmed by 6 bases and V by 5 bases; bases with no gene match: 8. The CDR3 has 15 residues. Per the germline V gene, CDR1 is SGHVS and CDR2 is FNYEAQ. The CDR3 spells CASSPNTGGGQPQHF. In nucleotides, the CDR3 is TGTGCCAGCAGCCCCAACACAGGGGGCGGTCAGCCCCAGCATTTT.

V gene TRBV29-1 combines with J gene TRBJ2-3; a weak D match, TRBD1 (6 bases). The CDR3 sequence is 15 residues long. Per germline, CDR1 SQVTM and CDR2 ANQGSEA. The germline V and J ends were trimmed by 1 base and 0 bases, with 11 bases remaining between them. CDR3 amino acids: CSVEGLGASTDTQYF. The CDR3 DNA reads as TGCAGCGTTGAAGGTCTGGGGGCAAGCACAGATACGCAGTATTTT.

V and J are TRBV30 and TRBJ2-7; D unresolved. Germline CDR1 and CDR2: GTSNPN and SVGIG (reference sequence). V was cut by 0 bases and J by 0 bases, with 12 bases left in between. This CDR3 contains 15 residues. The chain's CDR3 is CAWSVPAIGSYEQYF. The DNA for the CDR3 is TGTGCCTGGAGTGTACCGGCTATCGGCTCCTACGAGCAGTACTTC.

The V gene is TRBV12-3 or TRBV12-4, the J gene TRBJ2-2; D may be TRBD2 (6 bases). V lost 1 base, J lost 6 bases, and 12 bases lay in between. This CDR3 spans 15 amino acids. Here the CDR3 reads CASSLVAGRSGELFF. The CDR3 DNA follows: TGTGCCAGCAGTTTAGTTGCGGGGAGGTCCGGGGAGCTGTTTTTT.

The sample holds one count of this clonotype. The chain couples TRBV7-9 to TRBJ1-5; no clear D. Trimming left V 4 bases short and J 3 bases short, with 10 bases between. CDR1 is SEHNR and CDR2 is FQNEAQ in the germline V gene (reference sequence). This CDR3 has 14 amino acids. CDR3 in amino acids: CASSSENPNQPQHF. The CDR3 bases are TGTGCCAGCAGCTCAGAAAACCCCAATCAGCCCCAGCATTTT.

This sequence joins TRBV20-1 and TRBJ2-2; tentatively, D is TRBD1 (5 bases). Germline lookup yields CDR1 DFQATT and CDR2 SNEGSKA (reference sequence). This CDR3 is 15 amino acids long. The ends were cut back, 2 bases at V and 1 base at J, with 11 bases in the middle. The CDR3 coding sequence is TGCAGTGCTAGACCAGGGCCACGGAACACCGGGGAGCTGTTTTTT. As protein: CSARPGPRNTGELFF.

This clonotype was seen just once. V is TRBV29-1 and J is TRBJ1-4; tentative D call: TRBD1 (5 bases). Trimming left V 7 bases short and J 8 bases short, with 17 bases between. The CDR3 is 13 residues long. Germline V gene lookup returns CDR1 SQVTM and CDR2 ANQGSEA. CDR3 in DNA: TGCAGCGCCGCATGGGACCAGAGGGAAAAACTGTTTTTT. Translation gives CSAAWDQREKLFF.

The CDR3 sequence: CASSEDRASGGPRDEQFF. The CDR3 DNA reads as TGTGCCAGCAGTGAAGACAGGGCTAGCGGGGGCCCTAGGGATGAGCAGTTCTTC. The V gene is TRBV2, the J gene TRBJ2-1, with TRBD2 identical over 10 bases. CDR3 size: 18 residues. V gave up 1 base and J gave up 8 bases; unmatched junction bases: 14. CDR1 and CDR2 from the germline V gene are SNHLY and FYNNEI.

Only one count was recorded for this clonotype. This sequence joins TRBV15 and TRBJ2-5, with D perhaps matching TRBD1 or TRBD2 (5 bases each). The CDR3 is 15 amino acids. Per the germline V gene, CDR1 is LNHNV and CDR2 is YYDKDF (reference sequence). V lost 0 bases to trimming and J lost 5 bases, with 13 bases between them. The CDR3 here is CATSREGEPWETQYF. The CDR3 region has the DNA TGTGCCACCAGCAGAGAGGGGGAACCGTGGGAGACCCAGTACTTC.

This clonotype was observed a single time. The chain joins TRBV9 to TRBJ1-1; D is perhaps TRBD1 (5 bases). The CDR3 has 16 amino acids. Germline loops: CDR1 SGDLS, CDR2 YYNGEE. Trimming pared 4 bases from V and 1 base from J, leaving 17 bases between. The DNA of the CDR3 is TGTGCCAGCAGCTCAGGGCCTCAATGGGGGAACACTGAAGCTTTCTTT. This encodes CASSSGPQWGNTEAFF.

The V call is TRBV27, the J call TRBJ1-1; D may be TRBD1 (6 bases). The CDR3 spans 13 residues. Per the germline V gene, CDR1 is MNHEY and CDR2 is SMNVEV (reference sequence). Trimming removed 4 bases from V and 8 bases from J, with 14 bases in between. The CDR3 DNA reads as TGTGCCAGCAGTTCCCCACAGGGAGGAGAAGCTTTCTTT. Protein sequence: CASSSPQGGEAFF.

The chain joins TRBV7-8 to TRBJ2-7; 8 bases fit TRBD2. This CDR3 comprises 16 residues. Germline V gives CDR1 SGHVS, CDR2 FQNEAQ. V trimming: 3 bases; J trimming: 0 bases; junction bases outside the gene matches: 7. CDR3 protein: CASSLGSGGSSYEQYV. The CDR3 coding sequence is TGTGCCAGCAGCTTGGGAAGCGGGGGTAGCTCCTACGAGCAGTACGTC.

V is TRBV6-1 and J is TRBJ2-6; TRBD1 matches 11 bases. Per germline, CDR1 MNHNS and CDR2 SASEGT. The V and J ends lost 8 bases and 0 bases, in that order; junction bases with no gene match: 6. CDR3 size: 17 residues. The CDR3 coding sequence is TGTGCCAGCGCAGGTGGGACAGGGGGCTCTGGGGCCAACGTCCTGACTTTC. Protein: CASAGGTGGSGANVLTF.

The rearrangement uses TRBV2 and TRBJ2-1; D gene uncertain. Trimming left V 3 bases short and J 3 bases short, with 6 bases between. CDR1 and CDR2 (germline): SNHLY, FYNNEI. The CDR3 runs to 13 residues. CDR3 amino acids: CASSDRLYNEQFF. The CDR3 DNA is TGTGCCAGCAGTGACAGACTCTACAATGAGCAGTTCTTC.

This chain links TRBV30 with TRBJ1-1; D gene ambiguous. V dropped 0 bases and J dropped 14 bases, with 25 bases sitting between them. The CDR3 covers 15 residues. Per germline, CDR1 GTSNPN and CDR2 SVGIG (reference sequence). CDR3 protein: CAWSVSPALNLREFF. The CDR3 DNA is TGTGCCTGGAGTGTATCGCCGGCATTAAATCTCCGAGAATTCTTT.

The gene calls are TRBV19 and TRBJ1-5; maybe TRBD1 (5 bases). The germline V and J ends were trimmed by 7 bases and 3 bases, with 13 bases remaining between them. The V gene's germline CDR1 is LNHDA and CDR2 SQIVND (reference sequence). CDR3 size: 14 residues. In DNA, the CDR3 is TGTGCCAGTAAGGAGGTAGGGGCCAATCAGCCCCAGCATTTT. Translated, it gives CASKEVGANQPQHF.

This chain links TRBV5-5 with TRBJ2-7, with TRBD2 matching over 7 bases. The CDR3 sequence is 16 residues long. The V and J ends lost 7 bases and 3 bases, in that order; junction bases with no gene match: 16. The germline CDR1 and CDR2 sequences are SGHKS and YYEKEE (reference sequence). The CDR3 sequence: CASGHPPGRASYEQYF. The DNA of the CDR3 is TGTGCCAGCGGCCACCCCCCGGGGAGGGCTAGCTACGAGCAGTACTTC.

The chain links TRBV19 to TRBJ2-1, with 13 bases identical to TRBD2. With V trimmed by 5 bases and J by 8 bases, 6 bases remained unmatched. Germline V gene data show CDR1 as LNHDA and CDR2 as SQIVND (reference sequence). The CDR3 is 15 residues long. Here the CDR3 DNA reads TGTGCCAGTAGTGGTACTAGCGGGGGGGCCCATGAGCAGTTCTTC. Encoded protein: CASSGTSGGAHEQFF.

The chain uses TRBV30 and TRBJ1-2; no reliable D call. This CDR3 has 17 residues. V lost 2 bases to trimming and J lost 4 bases, with 23 bases between them. Germline CDR1 reads GTSNPN; CDR2 reads SVGIG (reference sequence). The CDR3 DNA sequence: TGTGCCTGGAGTCTTCCCAGAGGCGAAGCAATGAGCTATGGCTACACCTTC. Amino acid sequence: CAWSLPRGEAMSYGYTF.

The rearrangement links TRBV15 to TRBJ1-1; D is undetermined. Germline V lookup: CDR1 LNHNV, CDR2 YYDKDF (reference sequence). The CDR3 sequence is 12 residues long. V lost 6 bases, J lost 4 bases, and 9 bases lay in between. CDR3 sequence reads: CATRSPSTEAFF. CDR3 sequence (DNA): TGTGCCACCAGATCCCCGAGCACTGAAGCTTTCTTT.

The chain is built from TRBV15 and TRBJ1-2; D might be TRBD1 (6 bases). Per germline, CDR1 LNHNV and CDR2 YYDKDF (reference sequence). V lost 0 bases to trimming and J lost 4 bases, with 18 bases between them. This CDR3 has 17 amino acids. CDR3 residues: CATSRDLGRGGPYGYTF. CDR3 nucleotide sequence: TGTGCCACCAGCAGAGATCTCGGCAGGGGAGGTCCCTATGGCTACACCTTC. The variable domain in full, completed from reference TRBV15 and TRBJ1-2, reads DAMVIQNPRYQVTQFGKPVTLSCSQTLNHNVMYWYQQKSSQAPKLLFHYYDKDFNNEADTPDNFQSRRPNTSFCFLDIRSPGLGDTAMYLCATSRDLGRGGPYGYTFGSGTRLTVV.

This chain uses TRBV30 with TRBJ2-7; 9 bases align to TRBD1. Germline V gene data show CDR1 as GTSNPN and CDR2 as SVGIG (reference sequence). This CDR3 is 14 amino acids long. V gave up 2 bases and J gave up 5 bases; unmatched junction bases: 7. The CDR3 sequence is CAWSLRTGAHEQYF. CDR3 coding DNA: TGTGCCTGGAGTCTTCGGACAGGGGCACACGAGCAGTACTTC. The variable domain in full, with the rest retrieved from reference TRBV30 and TRBJ2-7, is SQTIHQWPATLVQPVGSPLSLECTVEGTSNPNLYWYRQAAGRGLQLLFYSVGIGQISSEVPQNLSASRPQDRQFILSSKKLLLSDSGFYLCAWSLRTGAHEQYFGPGTRLTVT.

The chain couples TRBV5-4 to TRBJ2-3; D possibly corresponds to TRBD2 (5 bases). The CDR3 contains 15 residues. Germline CDR1 SGHNT, CDR2 YYREEE (reference sequence). Trimming removed 5 bases at V and 3 bases at J, with 16 bases between. The CDR3 DNA sequence: TGTGCCAGCAGGCACGGGGTGGGCCGTACAGATACGCAGTATTTT. Its protein is CASRHGVGRTDTQYF.

This sequence joins TRBV7-9 and TRBJ2-1, with D unclear. The germline V gene has CDR1 SEHNR and CDR2 FQNEAQ (reference sequence). The CDR3 extends over 13 amino acids. V was clipped by 7 bases and J by 3 bases, with 10 bases between them. In DNA, the CDR3 is TGTGCCAGCACAAGGGATATCTACAATGAGCAGTTCTTC. Encoded protein: CASTRDIYNEQFF.

The chain uses TRBV3-1 and TRBJ2-5; D unresolved. Trimming took off 9 bases at V and 5 bases at J, with 10 bases between the two ends. Per the germline V gene, CDR1 is LGHDT and CDR2 is YNNKEL (reference sequence). The CDR3 totals 11 residues. The CDR3, as DNA: TGTGCCAGTCTGCGGCGGGAGACCCAGTACTTC. Translation gives CASLRRETQYF.

The rearrangement links TRBV3-1 to TRBJ2-3; D uncertain. Trimming removed 2 bases from V and 2 bases from J, with 5 bases in between. The CDR3 loop spans 13 amino acids. Per germline, CDR1 LGHDT and CDR2 YNNKEL (reference sequence). The CDR3 reads CASSQPATDTQYF. In DNA, the CDR3 is TGTGCCAGCAGCCAACCAGCCACAGATACGCAGTATTTT.

The rearrangement joins TRBV11-2 to TRBJ2-7; D remains unclear. V lost 5 bases and J 9 bases, leaving 14 bases between the germline ends. The CDR3 totals 12 residues. The V gene's germline CDR1 is SGHAT and CDR2 FQNNGV. CDR3 in amino acids: CASSLDVTRQYF. CDR3 DNA: TGTGCCAGCAGCCTCGACGTCACGAGGCAGTACTTC.

The chain links TRBV5-6 to TRBJ1-5, with 9 bases identical to TRBD1. Looked up from germline, CDR1 is SGHDT and CDR2 is YYEEEE. The CDR3 is 15 amino acids. The ends lost 5 bases at V and 4 bases at J; junction bases unmatched: 7. The CDR3 DNA follows: TGTGCCAGCAGGAAACAGGGGGCTCGGAATCAGCCCCAGCATTTT. It yields the protein CASRKQGARNQPQHF.

V gene TRBV12-3 or TRBV12-4 combines with J gene TRBJ1-1; 12 positions match TRBD1. This CDR3 region has 14 residues. Losses at the gene ends were 7 bases for V and 10 bases for J; bases not matched to a gene: 10. The CDR3 here is CASTYQGTGGRAFF. The CDR3 nucleotides read TGTGCCAGCACCTACCAAGGGACAGGGGGCCGAGCTTTCTTT.

This chain connects TRBV24-1 to TRBJ2-3, with D tentatively TRBD2 (6 bases). Germline V lookup: CDR1 KGHDR, CDR2 SFDVKD. The length of the CDR3 is 15 residues. The V gene lost 5 bases and the J gene lost 0 bases, with 11 bases spanning the gap. The DNA for the CDR3 is TGTGCCACCAGTGCCGGGCGGGATAGCACAGATACGCAGTATTTT. This sequence encodes CATSAGRDSTDTQYF.